This T cell receptor beta chain was found in a study of OX40 agonist ivuxolimab in advanced cancers. On the study more broadly: Of mixed ages from about 20 to 90 and averaging 60 years, the group was roughly 85% male.

Exclusion applied to patients with autoimmune disease history or systemic immunosuppression. TCRdb's table, derived via immunoSEQ multiplex PCR, lists solely in-frame clones and lacks some. Among roughly 86,000 clones listed, approximately 91% were seen once. V lost 4 bases and J 0 bases, leaving 8 bases between the germline ends. The CDR3 has 15 residues. Looked up from germline, CDR1 is SGHNT and CDR2 is YYREEE (reference sequence). The input for sequencing was CD4+ or CD8+ T cells sorted from blood, taken in a trial of the OX40 agonist ivuxolimab. This sequence joins TRBV5-4 and TRBJ2-6; D is possibly TRBD2 (6 bases). The TCR originated in an adult with an advanced solid tumor such as melanoma, head and neck, liver or kidney cancer. CDR3 bases: TGTGCCAGCAGCCTGCGGGACTCTGGGGCCAACGTCCTGACTTTC. Encoded protein: CASSLRDSGANVLTF. The full variable domain, rest sourced from reference TRBV5-4 and TRBJ2-6, is ETGVTQSPTHLIKTRGQQVTLRCSSQSGHNTVSWYQQALGQGPQFIFQYYREEENGRGNFPPRFSGLQFPNYSSELNVNALELDDSALYLCASSLRDSGANVLTFGAGSRLTVL.